This TCR beta chain was sequenced for a study of PD-1 blockade in mismatch repair-deficient tumors. This clone was seen only once. Sequencing used immunoSEQ multiplex PCR; TCRdb keeps in-frame clones, though not all of them. The sample gives around 30,000 clones, 75% to 90% of which show up once; about 3.3% is in the top ten. Germline V gene data show CDR1 as MNHEY and CDR2 as SMNVEV (reference sequence). The CDR3 consists of 15 residues. V gave up 2 bases and J gave up 7 bases, with 14 bases separating them. The clonotype was recovered from an adult with mismatch repair-deficient cancer. The sequencing here drew on PBMCs, taken 6 weeks after starting pembrolizumab. The chain uses TRBV27 and TRBJ1-4, with D perhaps matching TRBD1 (6 bases). CDR3 DNA: TGTGCCAGCAGTTTAAGGCGGGGGCGCGGTGAAAAACTGTTTTTT. This translates into CASSLRRGRGEKLFF.